This is a list of T cell receptor beta chains from one sample in a study of glioma-infiltrating T cells after dendritic cell vaccination. The data were produced by immunoSEQ multiplex PCR, yet TCRdb's version contains in-frame clones alone and is incomplete. The table shows roughly 52,000 clones, with over 75% occurring only once. The material sequenced was blood, taken before dendritic cell vaccination. These receptors were collected from a human donor with glioblastoma. Each CDR3 is given with its conserved first and last residue. A D gene is named only where the DNA matches it firmly. The listing skips clone size in some rows; elsewhere it reads once, few, many or a size class.

clone size: NA; CDR3 length: 13; J gene: TRBJ2-5; V gene: TRBV7-2; D gene: NA; CDR3 protein: CASSPAVQETQYF; CDR3 DNA: TGTGCCAGCAGCCCAGCGGTACAAGAGACCCAGTACTTC
clone size: NA; CDR3 length: 15; J gene: TRBJ2-2; V gene: TRBV19; D gene: TRBD1; CDR3 protein: CASRKQGRYTGELFF; CDR3 DNA: TGTGCCAGTCGCAAACAGGGGAGATACACCGGGGAGCTGTTTTTT
clone size: NA; CDR3 length: 15; J gene: TRBJ1-5; V gene: TRBV14; D gene: NA; CDR3 protein: CASSQDVDSHQPQHF; CDR3 DNA: TGTGCCAGCAGCCAAGATGTCGATAGTCATCAGCCCCAGCATTTT
clone size: NA; CDR3 length: 15; J gene: TRBJ1-3; V gene: TRBV7-9; D gene: NA; CDR3 protein: CASSPRRGYGNTIYF; CDR3 DNA: TGTGCCAGCAGCCCCCGACGAGGCTACGGAAACACCATATATTTT
clone size: NA; CDR3 length: 15; J gene: TRBJ1-1; V gene: TRBV19; D gene: NA; CDR3 protein: CASFTARNQYAEAFF; CDR3 DNA: TGTGCCAGTTTCACAGCAAGGAATCAATACGCTGAAGCTTTCTTT
clone size: NA; CDR3 length: 15; J gene: TRBJ1-6; V gene: TRBV5-4; D gene: NA; CDR3 protein: CASSSPGQDNSPLHF; CDR3 DNA: TGTGCCAGCAGCTCTCCGGGACAAGATAATTCACCCCTCCACTTT
clone size: NA; CDR3 length: 14; J gene: TRBJ2-1; V gene: TRBV5-1; D gene: NA; CDR3 protein: CASSLPGQGGEQFF; CDR3 DNA: TGCGCCAGCAGCTTACCGGGACAAGGAGGTGAGCAGTTCTTC
clone size: NA; CDR3 length: 14; J gene: TRBJ2-7; V gene: TRBV9; D gene: TRBD1; CDR3 protein: CASSVTGDSDEQYF; CDR3 DNA: TGTGCCAGCAGCGTCACAGGGGATTCTGACGAGCAGTACTTC
clone size: once; CDR3 length: 16; J gene: TRBJ2-5; V gene: TRBV11-3; D gene: TRBD2; CDR3 protein: CASSLEGGLAEETQYF; CDR3 DNA: TGTGCCAGCAGCTTAGAAGGGGGACTAGCGGAAGAGACCCAGTACTTC
clone size: few; CDR3 length: 18; J gene: TRBJ2-7; V gene: TRBV5-5; D gene: NA; CDR3 protein: CASSVDDDRFSGYYEQYF; CDR3 DNA: TGTGCCAGCAGCGTCGATGATGACAGGTTCTCGGGCTACTACGAGCAGTACTTC
clone size: NA; CDR3 length: 14; J gene: TRBJ2-1; V gene: TRBV2; D gene: TRBD2; CDR3 protein: CASRTSGGATEQFF; CDR3 DNA: TGTGCCAGTAGGACTAGCGGGGGGGCCACTGAGCAGTTCTTC
clone size: NA; CDR3 length: 16; J gene: TRBJ2-1; V gene: TRBV5-1; D gene: NA; CDR3 protein: CASSLVSGVSYNEQFF; CDR3 DNA: TGCGCCAGCAGCTTGGTATCGGGAGTCTCCTACAATGAGCAGTTCTTC
clone size: few; CDR3 length: 14; J gene: TRBJ1-5; V gene: TRBV30; D gene: NA; CDR3 protein: CAWSEARGSQPQHF; CDR3 DNA: TGTGCCTGGAGCGAGGCTCGGGGGAGTCAGCCCCAGCATTTT
clone size: NA; CDR3 length: 14; J gene: TRBJ1-1; V gene: TRBV6-1; D gene: TRBD1; CDR3 protein: CASSRQGGNTEAFF; CDR3 DNA: TGTGCCAGCAGTAGACAGGGAGGGAACACTGAAGCTTTCTTT
clone size: NA; CDR3 length: 13; J gene: TRBJ1-4; V gene: TRBV7-6; D gene: TRBD1; CDR3 protein: CASSLADRVSLFF; CDR3 DNA: TGTGCCAGCAGCTTAGCGGACAGGGTTTCCTTGTTTTTT
clone size: NA; CDR3 length: 13; J gene: TRBJ2-7; V gene: TRBV27; D gene: NA; CDR3 protein: CASRSGGYYEQYF; CDR3 DNA: TGTGCCAGCAGGTCTGGGGGGTACTACGAGCAGTACTTC
clone size: NA; CDR3 length: 16; J gene: TRBJ2-1; V gene: TRBV6-5; D gene: NA; CDR3 protein: CASSSPGLPSYNEQFF; CDR3 DNA: TGTGCCAGCAGTTCCCCGGGACTTCCCTCCTACAATGAGCAGTTCTTC
clone size: NA; CDR3 length: 17; J gene: TRBJ2-1; V gene: TRBV4-3; D gene: NA; CDR3 protein: CASSQDRSGGSYNEQFF; CDR3 DNA: TGCGCCAGCAGCCAAGATCGCAGCGGAGGCTCCTACAATGAGCAGTTCTTC
clone size: NA; CDR3 length: 16; J gene: TRBJ2-3; V gene: TRBV11-2; D gene: NA; CDR3 protein: CASSLDRGAVADTQYF; CDR3 DNA: TGTGCCAGCAGCTTAGATCGGGGGGCCGTGGCAGATACGCAGTATTTT
clone size: NA; CDR3 length: 15; J gene: TRBJ2-3; V gene: TRBV6-5; D gene: TRBD1; CDR3 protein: CASLRQGVSGDTQYF; CDR3 DNA: TGTGCCAGTCTGCGGCAGGGGGTTTCGGGAGATACGCAGTATTTT
clone size: NA; CDR3 length: 15; J gene: TRBJ1-1; V gene: TRBV29-1; D gene: TRBD1; CDR3 protein: CSTAPTGGWNTEAFF; CDR3 DNA: TGCAGTACTGCGCCGACAGGGGGATGGAACACTGAAGCTTTCTTT
clone size: few; CDR3 length: 14; J gene: TRBJ2-7; V gene: TRBV4-1; D gene: NA; CDR3 protein: CASSLRDMADEQYF; CDR3 DNA: TGCGCCAGCAGCCTCCGGGACATGGCCGACGAGCAGTACTTC
clone size: once; CDR3 length: 11; J gene: TRBJ1-5; V gene: TRBV4-3; D gene: NA; CDR3 protein: CATICNQPQHF; CDR3 DNA: TGCGCCACCATTTGCAATCAGCCCCAGCATTTT
clone size: NA; CDR3 length: 11; J gene: TRBJ1-3; V gene: TRBV30; D gene: NA; CDR3 protein: CAWGGGGTIYF; CDR3 DNA: TGTGCCTGGGGTGGCGGGGGCACCATATATTTT
clone size: NA; CDR3 length: 15; J gene: TRBJ2-1; V gene: TRBV12-2; D gene: NA; CDR3 protein: CASRLIRRGLNEQFF; CDR3 DNA: TGTGCAAGTCGCTTAATACGCAGGGGGCTCAATGAGCAGTTCTTC
clone size: NA; CDR3 length: 17; J gene: TRBJ2-3; V gene: TRBV9; D gene: TRBD2; CDR3 protein: CASSVAGLAGITDTQYF; CDR3 DNA: TGTGCCAGCAGCGTAGCGGGACTAGCGGGAATCACAGATACGCAGTATTTT
clone size: once; CDR3 length: 18; J gene: TRBJ2-7; V gene: TRBV11-2; D gene: NA; CDR3 protein: CASSSLSFARSNSYEQYF; CDR3 DNA: TGTGCCAGCAGCTCTCTCTCTTTTGCCAGGTCAAACTCCTACGAGCAGTACTTC
clone size: NA; CDR3 length: 15; J gene: TRBJ2-3; V gene: TRBV15; D gene: NA; CDR3 protein: CATSRDLTAPDTQYF; CDR3 DNA: TGTGCCACCAGCAGAGATCTCACAGCCCCAGATACGCAGTATTTT
clone size: NA; CDR3 length: 14; J gene: TRBJ1-2; V gene: TRBV21-1; D gene: NA; CDR3 protein: CASSTTGLVYGYTF; CDR3 DNA: TGTGCCAGCAGCACAACAGGGTTAGTCTATGGCTACACCTTC
clone size: once; CDR3 length: 15; J gene: TRBJ2-7; V gene: TRBV2; D gene: NA; CDR3 protein: CASSVGSSNSYEQYF; CDR3 DNA: TGTGCCAGCAGTGTAGGGAGCTCCAACTCCTACGAGCAGTACTTC
clone size: NA; CDR3 length: 16; J gene: TRBJ2-1; V gene: TRBV4-3; D gene: NA; CDR3 protein: CASSQDNGVPHNEQFF; CDR3 DNA: TGCGCCAGCAGCCAAGATAACGGAGTCCCTCACAATGAGCAGTTCTTC
clone size: NA; CDR3 length: 15; J gene: TRBJ1-3; V gene: TRBV7-8; D gene: NA; CDR3 protein: CASSSPNLYGNTIYF; CDR3 DNA: TGTGCCAGCAGCTCACCTAACCTATACGGAAACACCATATATTTT
clone size: NA; CDR3 length: 13; J gene: TRBJ2-7; V gene: TRBV5-1; D gene: NA; CDR3 protein: CASSLAGVYEQYF; CDR3 DNA: TGCGCCAGCAGCTTAGCCGGGGTCTACGAGCAGTACTTC
clone size: NA; CDR3 length: 17; J gene: TRBJ1-2; V gene: TRBV7-9; D gene: NA; CDR3 protein: CASSLESGVREHYGYTF; CDR3 DNA: TGTGCCAGCAGCTTAGAATCAGGGGTTAGGGAGCACTATGGCTACACCTTC
clone size: NA; CDR3 length: 15; J gene: TRBJ1-5; V gene: TRBV27; D gene: NA; CDR3 protein: CASSTPQGSNQPQHF; CDR3 DNA: TGTGCCAGCAGTACCCCTCAGGGGAGCAATCAGCCCCAGCATTTT
clone size: NA; CDR3 length: 12; J gene: TRBJ1-2; V gene: TRBV10-2; D gene: NA; CDR3 protein: CASSPDAGGYTF; CDR3 DNA: TGCGCCAGCAGTCCCGACGCGGGGGGCTACACCTTC
clone size: NA; CDR3 length: 13; J gene: TRBJ2-7; V gene: TRBV15; D gene: NA; CDR3 protein: CATSRDPGREQYF; CDR3 DNA: TGTGCCACCAGCAGAGATCCAGGGCGCGAGCAGTACTTC
clone size: once; CDR3 length: 16; J gene: TRBJ2-3; V gene: TRBV9; D gene: TRBD1; CDR3 protein: CASSAADRANTDTQYF; CDR3 DNA: TGTGCCAGCAGCGCCGCGGACAGGGCTAACACAGATACGCAGTATTTT
clone size: NA; CDR3 length: 12; J gene: TRBJ1-2; V gene: TRBV6-5; D gene: NA; CDR3 protein: CASRLGTLGYTF; CDR3 DNA: TGTGCCAGCAGATTAGGGACTTTGGGCTACACCTTC
clone size: few; CDR3 length: 15; J gene: TRBJ2-4; V gene: TRBV7-2; D gene: TRBD1; CDR3 protein: CASSPTGQGAVGQYF; CDR3 DNA: TGTGCCAGCAGCCCCACAGGACAGGGAGCAGTTGGCCAGTACTTC
clone size: NA; CDR3 length: 14; J gene: TRBJ1-1; V gene: TRBV7-9; D gene: NA; CDR3 protein: CASSLGTAHTEAFF; CDR3 DNA: TGTGCCAGCAGCTTAGGCACAGCCCACACTGAAGCTTTCTTT
clone size: NA; CDR3 length: 15; J gene: TRBJ1-5; V gene: TRBV4-1; D gene: NA; CDR3 protein: CASMTHPEGNQPQHF; CDR3 DNA: TGCGCCAGCATGACGCACCCGGAGGGCAATCAGCCCCAGCATTTT
clone size: NA; CDR3 length: 16; J gene: TRBJ2-1; V gene: TRBV4-3; D gene: TRBD2; CDR3 protein: CASSQGTSGSYNEQFF; CDR3 DNA: TGCGCCAGCAGCCAAGGGACTAGCGGGTCCTACAATGAGCAGTTCTTC
clone size: NA; CDR3 length: 14; J gene: TRBJ1-6; V gene: TRBV27; D gene: NA; CDR3 protein: CASSLSIGYSPLHF; CDR3 DNA: TGTGCCAGCAGTTTATCGATCGGGTATTCACCCCTCCACTTT